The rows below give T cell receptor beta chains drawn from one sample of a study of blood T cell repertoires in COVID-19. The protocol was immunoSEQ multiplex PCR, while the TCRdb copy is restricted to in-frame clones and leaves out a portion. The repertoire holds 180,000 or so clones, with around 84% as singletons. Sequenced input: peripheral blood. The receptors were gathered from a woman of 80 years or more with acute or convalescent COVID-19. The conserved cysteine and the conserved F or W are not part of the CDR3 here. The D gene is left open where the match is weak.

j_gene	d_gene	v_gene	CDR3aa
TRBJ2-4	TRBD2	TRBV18	ASSPLAGVGY
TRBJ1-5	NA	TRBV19	ASSIDLRSNQPQH
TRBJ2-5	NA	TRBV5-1	ASSLGGTPKGETQY
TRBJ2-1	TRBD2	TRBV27	ASNRLAEAYNEQF
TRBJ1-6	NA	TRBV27	ASSSARGYSPLH
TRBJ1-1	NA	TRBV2	ASRGEGNTEAF
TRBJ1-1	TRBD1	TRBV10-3	AISSDRAAEAF
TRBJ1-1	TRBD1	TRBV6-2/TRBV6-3	ASSIPDRVGAF
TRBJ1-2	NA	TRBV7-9	ASSLVGGGYT
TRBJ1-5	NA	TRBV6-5	ASSYSGFSQPQH
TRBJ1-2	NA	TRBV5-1	ASSSDPRGINYGYT
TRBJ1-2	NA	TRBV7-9	ASSSLQVGYT
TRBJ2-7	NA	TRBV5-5	ASSPSGGASYEQY
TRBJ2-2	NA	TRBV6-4	ASSDSGTTNTGELF
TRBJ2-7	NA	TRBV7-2	ASSLVGSLLIPPEQY
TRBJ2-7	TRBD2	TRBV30	AWRAGTSVQY
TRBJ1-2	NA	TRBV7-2	ASSLVIVGGYT
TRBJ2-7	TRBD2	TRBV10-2	ASRTSGKGEQY
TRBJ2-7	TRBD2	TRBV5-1	ASSLGLAGDEQY
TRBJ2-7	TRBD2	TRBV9	ASSGGGSHYEQY
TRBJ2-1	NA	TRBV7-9	ASSPRQPSYNEQF
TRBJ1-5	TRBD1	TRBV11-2	ASSPRQGRYQPQH
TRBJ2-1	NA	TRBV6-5	AILQGYNEQF
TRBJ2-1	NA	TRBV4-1	ASSQRTGTSYNEQF
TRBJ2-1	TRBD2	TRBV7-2	ASSLALAGTTEQF
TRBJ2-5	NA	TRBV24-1	ATSEGARTETQY
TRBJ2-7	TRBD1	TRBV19	ASSIAGTGGYEQY
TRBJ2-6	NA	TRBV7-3	ASSPRTVSSGANVLT